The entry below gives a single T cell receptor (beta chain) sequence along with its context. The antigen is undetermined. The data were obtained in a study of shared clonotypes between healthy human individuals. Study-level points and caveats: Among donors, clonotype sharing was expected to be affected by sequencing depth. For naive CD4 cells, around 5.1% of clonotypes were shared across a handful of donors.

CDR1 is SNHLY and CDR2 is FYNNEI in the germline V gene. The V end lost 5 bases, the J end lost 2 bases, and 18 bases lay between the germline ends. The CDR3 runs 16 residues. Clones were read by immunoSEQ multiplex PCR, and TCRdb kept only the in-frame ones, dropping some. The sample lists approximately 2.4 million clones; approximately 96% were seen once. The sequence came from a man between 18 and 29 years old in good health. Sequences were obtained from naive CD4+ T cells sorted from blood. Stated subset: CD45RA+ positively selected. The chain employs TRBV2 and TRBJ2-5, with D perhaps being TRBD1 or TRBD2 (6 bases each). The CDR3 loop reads CASSPSIGGRQETQYF. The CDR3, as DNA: TGTGCCAGCAGTCCCTCCATCGGGGGCCGGCAAGAGACCCAGTACTTC.